This T cell receptor beta chain was documented in a study of blood T cell repertoires in COVID-19. Germline CDR1 SGHTA, CDR2 FQGNSA. V lost 3 bases and J lost 2, with 16 bases in between. There are 16 residues in the CDR3. This clone was observed once. Clones were sequenced by immunoSEQ multiplex PCR, and TCRdb holds only the in-frame ones, with some missing. The sample holds over 200,000 clones, more than 75% seen once. The chain links TRBV7-2 to TRBJ2-5, with D tentatively TRBD2 (7 bases). Source material: peripheral blood. The origin of this receptor is a woman under 40 who had recovered from COVID-19. Here the CDR3 DNA reads TGTGCCAGCAGCTTTGGGGGGGGCCAGAGGCAAGAGACCCAGTACTTC. Translating gives CASSFGGGQRQETQYF.